This T cell receptor (beta chain) was profiled in a study of cytomegalovirus exposure and HLA in healthy donors. Study-wide results and caveats: Likely technical artifact: a cluster of highly shared sequence variants. It was reported that the classifier diagnosed cytomegalovirus status with high specificity and sensitivity in both the original and validation cohorts. Later on, analysis showed that most CMV-associated TCR beta chains appeared to be HLA-restricted. Later analysis suggested links between common viral pathogens and several top significant clusters.

On this clone: Its specificity is unknown.

13 Jbeta primers and 60 Vbeta primers were used for the PCR. Libraries were prepared by immunoSEQ multiplex PCR; TCRdb keeps only in-frame clonotypes and omits some of them. The sample holds 150,000 or so clones, just under 75% seen once. The length of the CDR3 is 12 residues. Germline CDR1 reads SGHRS; CDR2 reads YFSETQ. V lost 4 bases and J 5 bases, leaving 8 bases between the germline ends. This chain joins TRBV5-1 and TRBJ2-3, with D possibly being TRBD1 (6 bases). Source material: PBMCs. The receptor's source is a woman under 30 in good health and CMV-seronegative. CDR3 DNA sequence: TGCGCCAGCAGCAAGGACAGAGATACGCAGTATTTT. Its translation is CASSKDRDTQYF. The whole variable domain, filled in from reference TRBV5-1 and TRBJ2-3, reads KAGVTQTPRYLIKTRGQQVTLSCSPISGHRSVSWYQQTPGQGLQFLFEYFSETQRNKGNFPGRFSGRQFSNSRSEMNVSTLELGDSALYLCASSKDRDTQYFGPGTRLTVL.